Shown below are 24 T cell receptor beta chains from a single sample sequenced in a study of lymphopenia after photon versus proton radiotherapy. The repertoire was sequenced with immunoSEQ multiplex PCR; TCRdb's copy has only in-frame clones and lacks some. The data contain 7,000 to 9,000 clones, approximately 86% of them singletons. Sequencing used peripheral blood, obtained from a patient treated with photon-based radiotherapy. The receptor source for this set is a man at least 80 years old with cholangiocarcinoma.

This rearrangement joins TRBV7-3 to TRBJ2-2, with 13 bases lining up with TRBD2. Germline CDR1 and CDR2: SGHTA and FQGTGA. J lost 2 bases, V lost 2 bases, and 2 bases had no gene match. The CDR3 loop spans 17 amino acids. The CDR3 spells CASSLRTSGGNTGELFF. The CDR3 DNA reads TGTGCCAGCAGCTTACGGACTAGCGGGGGTAACACCGGGGAGCTGTTTTTT.

The chain combines TRBV28 with TRBJ2-2, with TRBD1 matching 9 bases. This CDR3 is 14 amino acids long. V dropped 5 bases and J dropped 6; count of bases not matched to a gene: 4. Per germline, CDR1 MDHEN and CDR2 SYDVKM. The CDR3 is CASSERQGAGELFF. The CDR3 DNA sequence: TGTGCCAGCAGTGAGCGACAGGGGGCCGGGGAGCTGTTTTTT.

This rearrangement joins TRBV30 to TRBJ2-5; the D is unclear. Per germline, CDR1 GTSNPN and CDR2 SVGIG (reference sequence). V lost 0 bases, J lost 1 base, and 6 bases lay in between. This CDR3 is built from 13 residues. The CDR3, as DNA: TGTGCCTGGAGTGTGGGGTTCCAAGAGACCCAGTACTTC. Its translation: CAWSVGFQETQYF. Full variable domain (outside the CDR3, taken from reference TRBV30 and TRBJ2-5): SQTIHQWPATLVQPVGSPLSLECTVEGTSNPNLYWYRQAAGRGLQLLFYSVGIGQISSEVPQNLSASRPQDRQFILSSKKLLLSDSGFYLCAWSVGFQETQYFGPGTRLLVL.

V and J are TRBV4-1 and TRBJ1-3; D is unresolved. Germline V gene sequence: CDR1 MGHRA, CDR2 YSYEKL. The CDR3 contains 16 residues. The ends were cut back, 2 bases at V and 2 bases at J, with 13 bases in the middle. CDR3 region: CASSQSVRGAGNTIYF. The CDR3 region has the DNA TGCGCCAGCAGCCAATCCGTCCGAGGCGCTGGAAACACCATATATTTT.

The chain recombines TRBV28 with TRBJ2-3, with TRBD2 as a possible D gene (5 bases). V dropped 5 bases and J dropped 1 base, with 13 bases sitting between them. The V gene's germline CDR1 is MDHEN and CDR2 SYDVKM. This CDR3 comprises 15 residues. The DNA of the CDR3 is TGTGCCAGCAGTGTGACCAGGCGGGGCACAGATACGCAGTATTTT. This sequence encodes CASSVTRRGTDTQYF.

The gene calls are TRBV20-1 and TRBJ2-3, with D uncertain. Germline V gene data show CDR1 as DFQATT and CDR2 as SNEGSKA (reference sequence). V lost 4 bases to trimming and J lost 0 bases, with 2 bases between them. The CDR3 length is 11 residues. The CDR3 loop reads CSATSTDTQYF. The CDR3 DNA is TGCAGTGCTACGAGCACAGATACGCAGTATTTT.

The V and J genes are TRBV5-5 and TRBJ1-1; TRBD1 aligns across 12 bases. V lost 2 bases to trimming and J lost 5 bases; unmatched junction nucleotides: 7. This CDR3 is built from 16 residues. Germline V gene sequence: CDR1 SGHKS, CDR2 YYEKEE (reference sequence). In DNA, the CDR3 is TGTGCCAGCAGCTTTCGGGACAGGGGGCGCGGAACTGAAGCTTTCTTT. Its protein product is CASSFRDRGRGTEAFF.

The CDR3 reads CASSQTVPGDQPQHF. The CDR3 DNA sequence: TGTGCCAGCTCACAGACCGTCCCAGGGGATCAGCCCCAGCATTTT. The chain couples TRBV18 to TRBJ1-5, with D possibly matching TRBD1 (6 bases). The CDR3 spans 15 residues. Per germline, CDR1 KGHSH and CDR2 LQKENI. The V end lost 4 bases, the J end lost 5 bases, and 15 bases lay between the germline ends.

V and J are TRBV6-1 and TRBJ1-2; D is uncertain. CDR3 length: 14 residues. Trimming removed 4 bases from V and 1 base from J, with 10 bases in between. CDR1 is MNHNS, CDR2 SASEGT, per germline. CDR3 region: CASSGFTGNYGYTF. CDR3 nucleotide sequence: TGTGCCAGCAGTGGTTTCACGGGTAACTATGGCTACACCTTC.

This clone has only a few counts. This rearrangement joins TRBV15 to TRBJ2-5; D may be TRBD1 (5 bases). Germline values: CDR1 LNHNV, CDR2 YYDKDF (reference sequence). Trimming removed 3 bases at V and 1 base at J, with 12 bases between. The CDR3 has 15 residues. The CDR3, as DNA: TGTGCCACCAGCAGGGATCGACAGACCCAAGAGACCCAGTACTTC. It specifies CATSRDRQTQETQYF.

This chain joins TRBV6-1 and TRBJ2-5, with a weak D call TRBD1 (5 bases). V gave up 6 bases and J gave up 5 bases, with 13 bases separating them. This CDR3 comprises 13 residues. Looked up from germline, CDR1 is MNHNS and CDR2 is SASEGT. CDR3 residues: CASRRQGGETQYF. The CDR3 coding sequence is TGTGCCAGCAGAAGGCAGGGCGGCGAGACCCAGTACTTC.

The chain has TRBV4-1 and TRBJ2-6; 7 bases fit TRBD1. This CDR3 has 17 amino acids. The germline CDR1 and CDR2 sequences are MGHRA and YSYEKL. Losses at the gene ends were 4 bases for V and 1 base for J; bases not matched to a gene: 7. In DNA, the CDR3 is TGCGCCAGCAGCCCGACAGGGTCTTGGTCTGGGGCCAACGTCCTGACTTTC. Residues: CASSPTGSWSGANVLTF.

V is TRBV7-9 and J is TRBJ2-3, with D possibly TRBD2 on 6 matching bases. Trimming removed 5 bases at V and 0 bases at J, with 12 bases between. Germline assignment: CDR1 SEHNR and CDR2 FQNEAQ (reference sequence). The CDR3 is made up of 15 amino acids. CDR3 in DNA: TGTGCCAGCAGCGAGGGACTGGCAAGCACAGATACGCAGTATTTT. Translation: CASSEGLASTDTQYF.

CDR3 sequence (DNA): TGTGCCACGGAAATGGCCAGGGGAGGCTACACCTTC. This sequence encodes CATEMARGGYTF. J is TRBJ1-2 and V is TRBV6-1; weak D call: TRBD1 (6 bases). The V end lost 10 bases, the J end lost 8 bases, and 17 bases lay between the germline ends. The CDR3 consists of 12 residues. Germline CDR1 is MNHNS and CDR2 is SASEGT.

This sequence joins TRBV5-1 and TRBJ2-2; D gene unclear. The CDR3 contains 15 residues. The V gene lost 1 base and the J gene lost 0 bases, with 7 bases spanning the gap. Per the germline V gene, CDR1 is SGHRS and CDR2 is YFSETQ. The CDR3: CASSLLQPNTGELFF. CDR3 sequence (DNA): TGCGCCAGCAGCTTGCTACAGCCGAACACCGGGGAGCTGTTTTTT.

This chain connects TRBV28 to TRBJ2-7; 8 bases match TRBD1. Germline V lookup: CDR1 MDHEN, CDR2 SYDVKM. Trimming cost V 3 bases and J 3 bases; bases outside gene matches: 10. The CDR3 contains 16 residues. The chain's CDR3 is CASSFGGQGGHYEQYF. The CDR3 nucleotides read TGTGCCAGCAGTTTCGGTGGACAGGGAGGCCACTACGAGCAGTACTTC. Combining the CDR3 with reference TRBV28 and TRBJ2-7 gives the whole variable domain DVKVTQSSRYLVKRTGEKVFLECVQDMDHENMFWYRQDPGLGLRLIYFSYDVKMKEKGDIPEGYSVSREKKERFSLILESASTNQTSMYLCASSFGGQGGHYEQYFGPGTRLTVT.

V usage is TRBV5-4 and J usage is TRBJ2-7; 7 positions match TRBD1. Trimming cost V 0 bases and J 5 bases; bases outside gene matches: 5. Germline CDR1 and CDR2: SGHNT and YYREEE (reference sequence). The CDR3 runs 14 residues. The CDR3 is CASSLGQGFNEQYF. CDR3 DNA sequence: TGTGCCAGCAGCTTGGGACAGGGCTTCAACGAGCAGTACTTC.

The chain recombines TRBV7-9 with TRBJ2-7, with TRBD1 matching over 9 bases. This CDR3 spans 14 amino acids. CDR1 and CDR2 from the germline V gene are SEHNR and FQNEAQ (reference sequence). J lost 7 bases, V lost 5 bases, and 9 bases had no gene match. CDR3 DNA: TGTGCCAGCAGCCTCGGGACAGGGCTAGGGGAGCAGTACTTC. Protein product: CASSLGTGLGEQYF. The variable domain in full, with the rest retrieved from reference TRBV7-9 and TRBJ2-7, is DTGVSQNPRHKITKRGQNVTFRCDPISEHNRLYWYRQTLGQGPEFLTYFQNEAQLEKSRLLSDRFSAERPKGSFSTLEIQRTEQGDSAMYLCASSLGTGLGEQYFGPGTRLTVT.

V and J are TRBV2 and TRBJ2-7, with 8 bases lining up with TRBD1. The V gene's germline CDR1 is SNHLY and CDR2 FYNNEI. J was trimmed by 0 bases and V by 7 bases; bases with no gene match: 5. The CDR3 covers 14 residues. This chain's CDR3 is CASIRTGSSYEQYF. The DNA for the CDR3 is TGTGCCAGCATCAGGACAGGGTCCTCCTACGAGCAGTACTTC.

J is TRBJ1-1 and V is TRBV30; D is ambiguous. CDR1 and CDR2 (germline): GTSNPN, SVGIG (reference sequence). V lost 5 bases and J lost 2, with 15 bases in between. The CDR3 extends over 14 amino acids. Here the CDR3 reads CAWGTRPPNTEAFF. The CDR3, as DNA: TGTGCCTGGGGCACCCGACCCCCTAACACTGAAGCTTTCTTT.

The rearrangement joins TRBV7-9 to TRBJ1-6; 9 bases agree with TRBD1. CDR1 is SEHNR, CDR2 FQNEAQ, per germline (reference sequence). Germline trimming cut 4 bases from V and 7 bases from J; bases unmatched to any gene: 2. This CDR3 region has 14 residues. The CDR3, as DNA: TGTGCCAGCAGCTGGGGACAGGGAAATTCACCCCTCCACTTT. This translates into CASSWGQGNSPLHF.

The chain recombines TRBV5-4 with TRBJ1-2; a possible D gene is TRBD1 (5 bases). V was pared by 2 bases and J by 4 bases, with 12 bases between. CDR1 and CDR2 (germline): SGHNT, YYREEE (reference sequence). This CDR3 has 14 amino acids. Here the CDR3 reads CASSFGTDPYGYTF. The CDR3 coding sequence is TGTGCCAGCAGCTTTGGGACGGATCCCTATGGCTACACCTTC.

The rearrangement links TRBV4-2 to TRBJ2-1; 10 bases line up with TRBD2. V was pared by 1 base and J by 9 bases, with 12 bases of the junction left unmatched. Germline-derived CDR1 and CDR2 are LGHNA and YNFKEQ. CDR3 length: 17 amino acids. CDR3 in DNA: TGTGCCAGCAGCCAAGGGACCTTCAGCGGGGGGGCCGTTGAGCAGTTCTTC. Protein sequence: CASSQGTFSGGAVEQFF.

The V gene is TRBV7-9, the J gene TRBJ2-2, with a possible D match to TRBD1 (7 bases). Germline V gives CDR1 SEHNR, CDR2 FQNEAQ (reference sequence). V dropped 0 bases and J dropped 9 bases, with 14 bases sitting between them. This CDR3 contains 15 residues. The CDR3 nucleotides are TGTGCCAGCAGCTTAGCGTCAGGGGGGTCTCGGGAGCTGTTTTTT. Protein product: CASSLASGGSRELFF.